One and the same sample provided the 5 T cell receptor beta chains below, sequenced in a study of T cell clonotyping in hematopoietic cell transplantation. Data came from immunoSEQ multiplex PCR; TCRdb stores just in-frame clones and leaves some out. The sample includes 4,500 to 6,500 clones, about four fifths of them seen just once. Sequenced material: peripheral blood mononuclear cells, taken 30 days after allogeneic stem cell transplant. The source of these receptors is a male patient aged 55 to 69 who had an allogeneic stem cell transplant from an unrelated donor, so the T cells may come from the graft donor. Some clones in this sample may be carry-over from other donors' samples.

The table lists this clone with a count of one. The chain has TRBV11-2 and TRBJ2-2; tentatively, D is TRBD2 (6 bases). V shed 3 bases and J shed 7 bases, with 9 bases lying between them. The CDR3 has 13 amino acids. The germline V gene has CDR1 SGHAT and CDR2 FQNNGV. CDR3 sequence (DNA): TGTGCCAGCAGCTTTGAGGGAGGCGGGGAGCTGTTTTTT. This sequence encodes CASSFEGGGELFF. Full variable domain (outside the CDR3, taken from reference TRBV11-2 and TRBJ2-2): EAGVAQSPRYKIIEKRQSVAFWCNPISGHATLYWYQQILGQGPKLLIQFQNNGVVDDSQLPKDRFSAERLKGVDSTLKIQPAKLEDSAVYLCASSFEGGGELFFGEGSRLTVL.

The rearrangement links TRBV11-2 to TRBJ2-7; 7 bases agree with TRBD2. CDR1 and CDR2 (germline): SGHAT, FQNNGV. The CDR3 is 15 residues long. V lost 7 bases and J lost 0; bases outside the gene matches: 9. This CDR3 is CASTLGGSASYEQYF. DNA of the CDR3: TGTGCCAGCACCCTGGGAGGGTCCGCCTCCTACGAGCAGTACTTC.

This chain joins TRBV5-1 and TRBJ2-7, with TRBD1 matching over 7 bases. After removal of 0 bases from V and 2 bases from J, the junction contained 5 bases not matched to a gene. Per germline, CDR1 SGHRS and CDR2 YFSETQ. This CDR3 has 15 residues. This chain's CDR3 is CASSLAQGQAYEQYF. DNA for the CDR3: TGCGCCAGCAGCTTGGCCCAAGGACAGGCCTACGAGCAGTACTTC.

DNA of the CDR3: TGTGCCAGCAGTGACTCGACAAGGAATGAGCAGTTCTTC. Residues: CASSDSTRNEQFF. This chain connects TRBV6-4 to TRBJ2-1; no reliable D call. The CDR3 spans 13 residues. V was trimmed by 0 bases and J by 7 bases, leaving 7 bases between them. From germline, CDR1 is MRHNA and CDR2 SNTAGT.

The V and J genes are TRBV27 and TRBJ2-7, with D unresolved. The ends were cut back, 2 bases at V and 3 bases at J, with 14 bases in the middle. The CDR3 totals 15 residues. CDR1 is MNHEY and CDR2 is SMNVEV in the germline V gene (reference sequence). In DNA, the CDR3 is TGTGCCAGCAGTTTACAGGACGGAAGATACTACGAGCAGTACTTC. This gives the protein CASSLQDGRYYEQYF.